This is a list of T cell receptor beta chains from one sample in a study of beta chain features in type 1 diabetes. Method: immunoSEQ multiplex PCR; TCRdb's copy keeps in-frame clones and lacks some. This table holds about 150,000 clones, around 9% found once. Material: central memory CD4+ T cells from blood. The receptors shown here come from a woman aged 25 to 39 with type 1 diabetes. CDR3s leave out the opening cysteine and the closing phenylalanine or tryptophan. Clone sizes are given selectively: once, few, many, or a class where the clone is expanded.

J gene | V gene | clone size | CDR3 protein
TRBJ2-1 | TRBV12-5 | few | ASGLVRDGLINEQF
TRBJ2-1 | TRBV28 | NA | ASSTPATAAYNEQF
TRBJ2-2 | TRBV29-1 | NA | SVGQGTTGELF
TRBJ2-7 | TRBV18 | few | ASSPPSGGLGEQY
TRBJ2-1 | TRBV28 | NA | AMGQGNEQF
TRBJ2-1 | TRBV6-5 | few | ASSYGRGISADEQF
TRBJ1-1 | TRBV6-6 | NA | ASSYGQMNTEAF
TRBJ2-1 | TRBV10-2 | few | ASGGAEHNEQF
TRBJ1-1 | TRBV30 | NA | ARSLATGRGGLEAF
TRBJ2-5 | TRBV28 | NA | ASSWLAREETQY
TRBJ1-1 | TRBV19 | NA | ASSIGGDRGEAF
TRBJ2-1 | TRBV19 | few | ASNNEPGLGRDEQF
TRBJ2-3 | TRBV7-2 | few | ASSLGPGDTQY
TRBJ2-1 | TRBV28 | NA | ASSIASGSNEQF
TRBJ2-3 | TRBV18 | few | ASSPPTSPSTDTQY
TRBJ2-1 | TRBV9 | few | ASSVGGTGHNEQF
TRBJ2-1 | TRBV5-1 | few | ASSSRTGIASNEQF
TRBJ2-5 | TRBV6-5 | NA | ASSYSGGGSPETQY
TRBJ1-1 | TRBV9 | NA | ASSAATGNTEAF
TRBJ1-5 | TRBV6-9 | few | ANPNPGPGEDQPQH
TRBJ2-5 | TRBV11-3 | NA | ASSLAGAGDQETQY
TRBJ2-5 | TRBV29-1 | many | SVGLAGPQETQY
TRBJ2-3 | TRBV28 | few | ASSLTLQAGSTDTQY
TRBJ1-1 | TRBV12-5 | few | ASGLGARQGAEAF
TRBJ2-1 | TRBV29-1 | few | SGLAGGSSYNEQF
TRBJ1-2 | TRBV2 | NA | ASSKERDYGYT
TRBJ2-3 | TRBV7-3 | NA | ASSSGQPTDTQY
TRBJ2-3 | TRBV9 | few | ASSRARGLAGDTDTQY
TRBJ2-3 | TRBV5-4 | few | ASSLFGQLTDTQY
TRBJ2-1 | TRBV5-1 | NA | ASSFRDYSYNEQF
TRBJ1-1 | TRBV6-1 | NA | ASSGRYRTGANTEAF
TRBJ1-2 | TRBV7-9 | once | ASSLAVLGLGYT
TRBJ1-2 | TRBV5-6 | few | ASSLDRDSYT